This T cell receptor (beta chain) was found in a study of T-cell memory formation after mild COVID-19 (dated by TCRdb to the early 2020s). Some background on the complete study: TCR sequence clusters from the two donors were found to be largely donor specific. In a couple of donors, T-cell clones that expanded and contracted after mild COVID-19 were followed by sequencing TCRalpha and TCRbeta repertoires longitudinally. The cohort was made up of two young adult volunteers, one female and one male, who were previously healthy.

The sequencer listed for this sample is Illumina NovaSeq 6000. TCRalpha and TCRbeta cDNA libraries were built by 5'RACE with constant-segment primers, adding sample barcodes and unique molecular identifiers. RNA was extracted from every sample with Trizol reagent. Library amplification was performed in two PCR steps, and a second sample barcode and Illumina TruSeq adapters were introduced in the second step. Sequencing of the libraries was done on an Illumina NovaSeq, producing 2 x 150 bp paired-end reads. Regarding the original processing steps: The reads were demultiplexed and collapsed into UMI-guided consensus sequences using migec v1.2.7. Using mixcr v2.1.11, UMI consensuses were aligned to TRA and TRB V and J templates and then assembled into clonotypes. Expanded or contracted clonotypes were those called significant by both edgeR and NoisET, with noise models trained on biological replicates. For edgeR calls, a false discovery rate-adjusted p below 0.01 and a log2 fold-change threshold of 1 were applied. PCA with hierarchical clustering of max-normalized trajectories of the 1000 most abundant clonotypes was used as exploratory dynamics analysis. Separately sequenced CD4+ and CD8+ repertoires were used to assign a CD4 or CD8 phenotype to each responding clone. TCRdb trimmed public reads at Q25 via fastp, called clones via MiXCR and kept in-frame beta chains. Rows merge per CDR3 protein into single entries with the most common DNA and genes. Here the V and J calls rest on TCRdb's processing, not on the authors' analysis. Here the sample has some 68,000 distinct CDR3 sequences; over 15% occur a single time. The top ten hold 30% to 35% of the sample.

This clonotype was recorded a few times. Which antigen it targets is not known. There are no base qualities to consult, and no much larger clone falls within one base. Ficoll-Paque density gradient centrifugation was used to isolate PBMCs. Results the study describes overall, beyond this receptor: The second-wave clones that peaked on day 37 were not confirmed to be SARS-CoV-2 specific. Clones contracting from day 15 to 85 had balanced CD4/CD8 phenotypes, while a second wave expanding from day 15 to 37 was biased towards CD4+. Contracting CD4+ clones appeared mostly in the CM and EM memory subsets, whereas CD8+ clones were enriched in EMRA. Some responding clones were found in pre-infection memory, which suggests that pre-existing cross-reactive memory T cells took part in the SARS-CoV-2 response. Only two mild cases were covered by the study, and larger cohorts that include severe cases with pre-infection samples were considered necessary.

Sequencing input: PBMCs or a T cell subset sorted from them (not recorded which). This TCR came from an adult woman who had mild COVID-19 (a few samples of this study predate the infection). The sample titles of this study are shuffled in the database, so cell type and time point are left out; the donor was told from shared clones.

The CDR3 loop reads CASSWGQGGYGYTF. The DNA sequence is TGTGCCAGCAGCTGGGGACAGGGGGGCTATGGCTACACCTTC. The chain was built from TRBV7-8 and TRBJ1-2; 11 central nucleotides agree with TRBD1. Reading from cysteine to phenylalanine, the CDR3 counts 14 amino acids. Only the CDR3 DNA is retained, 42 bases long and in frame from the first base. The germline V gene supplies CDR1 SGHVS and CDR2 FQNEAQ. For this chain, trimming is 4 bases at the V end and 4 bases at the J end, and the number of junction bases without a gene match is 2.